This paragraph reports one T cell receptor beta chain. Its antigen is still unknown. No much larger clonotype is one base removed from it; base qualities were not supplied. This record comes from a study of T cells and Merkel cell carcinoma outcomes (dated by TCRdb to the early 2020s). About the full investigation: The study looked at whether the tumor T-cell repertoire and T-cell density could predict clinical outcome in patients with Merkel cell carcinoma. Overall results and qualifications from the work: The combination of T-cell repertoire features and T-cell density was reported to predict clinical outcomes in patients with Merkel cell carcinoma.

The library relied on the immunoSEQ multiplex PCR assay. TCRdb took this table from immuneACCESS and kept in-frame rearrangements with V and J called. Such tables lack part of the clones; where checked against another copy, unresolved V genes explain under half of the gap, and the rest is unexplained. The sample table lists approximately 7,000 clones, around 90% of them with a count of one. The ten largest make up around 2.7% of the sample. The samples were taken from patients with Merkel cell carcinoma. The source material was tumor tissue from Merkel cell carcinoma. The sequence derives from a human donor with Merkel cell carcinoma.

The DNA reads as follows: TGTGCCAGCAGCTTAGGTGGTAGGGGGGCCGGCACTGAAGCTTTCTTT. Translated, this gives CASSLGGRGAGTEAFF. The chain links TRBV11-2 with TRBJ1-1; the D segment could be TRBD1, given 6 matching bases. At the junction V is shortened by 1 base and J by 4 bases, with 16 bases in between. The germline V gene provides CDR1 SGHAT and CDR2 FQNNGV. The CDR3 runs 16 residues from the cysteine to the phenylalanine. Solely the CDR3 DNA is kept, with 48 bases framed from the first base.